This TCR beta chain stems from a study of blood T cell repertoires in COVID-19. Turning to the study itself: Material from acute and convalescent COVID-19 was sourced from the United States, Italy and Spain. From T cells, B-cell-depleted T cells, or PBMCs came the material, which was cDNA or gDNA.

V was cut by 3 bases and J by 0 bases, with 6 bases left in between. The CDR3 totals 13 residues. CDR1 is KGHSH and CDR2 is LQKENI in the germline V gene. How the authors handled the data: Amplifying reference gene primers gave estimates of nucleated cell counts. Measured with immunoSEQ multiplex PCR; TCRdb has only the in-frame clones, and not every one. V and J calls and clone size are copied from that table; D and trimming were computed from the DNA. In the table there are about 150,000 clones, roughly 80% of which are singletons. The sequenced sample was peripheral blood. The receptor's source is a woman aged 55-70 years with acute or convalescent COVID-19. The chain couples TRBV18 to TRBJ2-7; D is ambiguous. CDR3: CASSPAASYEQYF. CDR3 nucleotide sequence: TGTGCCAGCTCACCGGCGGCCTCCTACGAGCAGTACTTC.